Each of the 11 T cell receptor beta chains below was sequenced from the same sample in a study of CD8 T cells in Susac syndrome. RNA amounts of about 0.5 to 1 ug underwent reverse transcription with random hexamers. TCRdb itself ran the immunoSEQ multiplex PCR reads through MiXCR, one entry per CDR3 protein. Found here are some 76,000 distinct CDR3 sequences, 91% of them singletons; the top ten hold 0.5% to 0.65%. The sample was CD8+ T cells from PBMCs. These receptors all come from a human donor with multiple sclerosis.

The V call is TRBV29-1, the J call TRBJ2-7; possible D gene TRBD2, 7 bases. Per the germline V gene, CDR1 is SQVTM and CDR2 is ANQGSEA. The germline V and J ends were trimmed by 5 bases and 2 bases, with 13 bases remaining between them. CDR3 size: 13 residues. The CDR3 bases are TGCAGCGTTCTGGCGGGGGCACCCTACGAGCAGTACTTC. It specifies CSVLAGAPYEQYF.

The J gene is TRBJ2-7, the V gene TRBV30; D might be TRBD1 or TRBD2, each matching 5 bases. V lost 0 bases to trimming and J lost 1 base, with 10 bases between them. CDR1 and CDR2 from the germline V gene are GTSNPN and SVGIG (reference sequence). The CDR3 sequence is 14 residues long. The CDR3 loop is CAWSVPGRSYEQYF. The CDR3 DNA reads TGTGCCTGGAGTGTACCGGGACGATCCTACGAGCAGTACTTC.

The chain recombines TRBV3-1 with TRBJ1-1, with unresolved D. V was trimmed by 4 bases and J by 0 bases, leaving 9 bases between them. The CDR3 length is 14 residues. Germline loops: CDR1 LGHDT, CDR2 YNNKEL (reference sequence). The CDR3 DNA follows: TGTGCCAGCAGCCGAGACGACCTGAACACTGAAGCTTTCTTT. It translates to CASSRDDLNTEAFF.

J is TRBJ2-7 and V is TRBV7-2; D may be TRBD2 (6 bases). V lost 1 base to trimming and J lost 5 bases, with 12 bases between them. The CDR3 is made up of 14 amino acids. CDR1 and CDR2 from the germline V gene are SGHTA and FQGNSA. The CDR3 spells CASSLVGGGNEQYF. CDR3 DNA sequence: TGTGCCAGCAGCTTAGTGGGGGGAGGAAACGAGCAGTACTTC.

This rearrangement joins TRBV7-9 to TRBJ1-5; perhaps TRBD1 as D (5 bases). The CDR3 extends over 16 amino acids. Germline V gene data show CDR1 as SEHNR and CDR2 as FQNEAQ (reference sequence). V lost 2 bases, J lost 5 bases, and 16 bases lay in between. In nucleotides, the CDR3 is TGTGCCAGCAGCTTACACGATTATGCGGGGGATCAGCCCCAGCATTTT. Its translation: CASSLHDYAGDQPQHF.

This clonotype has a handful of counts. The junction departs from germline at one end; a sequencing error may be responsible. CDR3 DNA: TGTGCCAGCAGCTTGGTACAGGCCACTGAGGCTTTCTTT. Its translation: CASSLVQATEAFF. The V gene is TRBV13, the J gene TRBJ1-1; TRBD1 might be the D (5 bases). The CDR3 is 13 residues long. CDR1 is PRHDT and CDR2 is FYEKMQ in the germline V gene (reference sequence).

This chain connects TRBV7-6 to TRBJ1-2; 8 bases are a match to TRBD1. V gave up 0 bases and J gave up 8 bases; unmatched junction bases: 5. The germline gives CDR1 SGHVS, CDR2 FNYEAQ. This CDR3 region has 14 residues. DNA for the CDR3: TGTGCCAGCAGCTTAGCAGGGGGACAGGAAGGCTACACCTTC. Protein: CASSLAGGQEGYTF. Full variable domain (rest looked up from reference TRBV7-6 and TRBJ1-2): GAGVSQSPRYKVTKRGQDVALRCDPISGHVSLYWYRQALGQGPEFLTYFNYEAQQDKSGLPNDRFSAERPEGSISTLTIQRTEQRDSAMYRCASSLAGGQEGYTFGSGTRLTVV.

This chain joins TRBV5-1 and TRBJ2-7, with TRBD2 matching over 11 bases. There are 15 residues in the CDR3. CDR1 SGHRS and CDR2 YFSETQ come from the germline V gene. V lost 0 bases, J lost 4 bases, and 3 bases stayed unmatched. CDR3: CASSLGLAGSYEQYF. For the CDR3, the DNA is TGCGCCAGCAGCTTGGGACTAGCGGGATCTTACGAGCAGTACTTC.

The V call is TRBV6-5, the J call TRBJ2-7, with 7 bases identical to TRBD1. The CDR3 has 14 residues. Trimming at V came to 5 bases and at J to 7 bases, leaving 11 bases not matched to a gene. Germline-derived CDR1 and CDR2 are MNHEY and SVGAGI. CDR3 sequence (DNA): TGTGCCAGCAGTACTTTACAGGGGCCTGGGGAGCAGTACTTC. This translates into CASSTLQGPGEQYF.

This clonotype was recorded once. CDR3 nucleotide sequence: TGTGCCAGCAGAGGGACGCCTGAGGAGACCCAGTACTTC. Encoded protein: CASRGTPEETQYF. J is TRBJ2-5 and V is TRBV3-1; D tentatively fits TRBD1 or TRBD2 (5 bases each). CDR1 LGHDT and CDR2 YNNKEL come from the germline V gene (reference sequence). This CDR3 comprises 13 residues. V lost 6 bases and J 5 bases, leaving 13 bases between the germline ends.

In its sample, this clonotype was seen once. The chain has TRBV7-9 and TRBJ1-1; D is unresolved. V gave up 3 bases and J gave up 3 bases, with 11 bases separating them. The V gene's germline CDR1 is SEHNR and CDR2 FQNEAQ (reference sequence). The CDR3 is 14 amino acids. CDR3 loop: CASSFVRWDTEAFF. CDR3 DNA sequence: TGTGCCAGCAGCTTCGTCAGGTGGGACACTGAAGCTTTCTTT. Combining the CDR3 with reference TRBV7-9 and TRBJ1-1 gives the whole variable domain DTGVSQNPRHKITKRGQNVTFRCDPISEHNRLYWYRQTLGQGPEFLTYFQNEAQLEKSRLLSDRFSAERPKGSFSTLEIQRTEQGDSAMYLCASSFVRWDTEAFFGQGTRLTVV.